This is a list of T cell receptor beta chains from one sample in a study of blood T cell repertoires in COVID-19. Generated by immunoSEQ multiplex PCR, the TCRdb table keeps only in-frame clones and is missing some. The sample holds roughly 100,000 clones, more than 75% seen once. The sample taken for sequencing was peripheral blood. These receptors were obtained from a human donor in a cohort sampled during active COVID-19. Both conserved end residues are part of each CDR3. The D gene is left open where the match is weak. Some rows have no size entry. The others give once, few or many, or a class for an expanded clone.

j_gene | v_gene | d_gene | abundance | CDR3aa | CDR3nt
TRBJ2-1 | TRBV5-1 | TRBD1 | - | CASSLDRGRGNEQFF | TGCGCCAGCAGCTTGGACAGGGGCAGGGGAAATGAGCAGTTCTTC
TRBJ2-3 | TRBV11-2 | - | - | CASSERDTQYF | TGTGCCAGCAGCGAGCGAGATACGCAGTATTTT
TRBJ2-3 | TRBV4-2 | TRBD1 | - | CASSSSFPGTVGTDTQYF | TGTGCCAGCAGCAGTTCCTTTCCCGGGACAGTAGGCACAGATACGCAGTATTTT
TRBJ2-1 | TRBV5-6 | - | - | CASSHDRDNEQFF | TGTGCCAGCAGCCACGACAGAGACAATGAGCAGTTCTTC
TRBJ1-3 | TRBV5-1 | - | - | CASSLASATSGNTIYF | TGCGCCAGCAGCTTGGCCTCGGCGACTTCTGGAAACACCATATATTTT
TRBJ2-1 | TRBV19 | TRBD2 | - | CASIRSGDNEQFF | TGTGCCAGTATCCGTAGCGGGGACAATGAGCAGTTCTTC
TRBJ1-5 | TRBV20-1 | - | - | CSASFGGQPQHF | TGCAGTGCTAGTTTCGGGGGTCAGCCCCAGCATTTT
TRBJ2-7 | TRBV19 | TRBD1 | - | CASGTAASYEQYF | TGTGCCAGTGGGACAGCCGCATCCTACGAGCAGTACTTC
TRBJ1-1 | TRBV5-6 | TRBD1 | - | CASSPTGGRGTEAFF | TGTGCCAGCAGCCCGACAGGGGGTAGAGGGACTGAAGCTTTCTTT
TRBJ1-5 | TRBV5-1 | - | - | CASSVEQGLGPQHF | TGCGCCAGCAGCGTCGAACAGGGTTTGGGACCCCAGCATTTT
TRBJ1-5 | TRBV28 | TRBD1 | once | CASSLLGQGDQPQHF | TGTGCCAGCAGTTTATTAGGGCAGGGGGATCAGCCCCAGCATTTT
TRBJ1-4 | TRBV7-9 | - | - | CASRRDPNEKLFF | TGTGCCAGCAGGAGAGATCCTAATGAAAAACTGTTTTTT
TRBJ2-1 | TRBV5-4 | TRBD2 | - | CASSSGGGARNEQFF | TGTGCCAGCAGCTCCGGCGGGGGGGCCAGAAATGAGCAGTTCTTC
TRBJ2-3 | TRBV24-1 | TRBD1 | once | CATSVSGGEAQYF | TGTGCCACCAGTGTTTCAGGGGGCGAGGCGCAGTATTTT
TRBJ2-6 | TRBV27 | - | - | CASSSRSGANVLTF | TGTGCCAGCAGCTCCCGCTCTGGGGCCAACGTCCTGACTTTC
TRBJ2-1 | TRBV5-1 | - | - | CASSLLGSDNEQFF | TGCGCCAGCAGCTTACTCGGCAGCGACAATGAGCAGTTCTTC
TRBJ1-3 | TRBV6-5 | TRBD1 | - | CASSPWTGTGNTIYF | TGTGCCAGCAGCCCCTGGACAGGAACTGGAAACACCATATATTTT
TRBJ1-6 | TRBV5-1 | TRBD1 | - | CASSRGTGDLGGSPLHF | TGCGCCAGCAGCCGCGGGACAGGGGATTTGGGAGGCTCACCCCTCCACTTT
TRBJ1-2 | TRBV12-3/TRBV12-4 | - | - | CASSSSVLYGYTF | TGTGCCAGCAGTTCCAGTGTCCTCTATGGCTACACCTTC
TRBJ2-7 | TRBV6-5 | - | - | CATTRDGSYEQYF | TGTGCCACCACACGGGATGGGTCCTACGAGCAGTACTTC
TRBJ2-1 | TRBV5-6 | TRBD2 | - | CASSLRAGGINEQFF | TGTGCCAGCAGCTTAAGAGCGGGGGGAATCAATGAGCAGTTCTTC
TRBJ1-1 | TRBV5-1 | - | once | CASSFEAGTRTEAFF | TGCGCCAGCAGCTTCGAAGCAGGGACAAGGACTGAAGCTTTCTTT
TRBJ1-5 | TRBV7-9 | TRBD1 | once | CASSQSAGGGQPQHF | TGTGCCAGCAGCCAGTCCGCAGGGGGCGGTCAGCCCCAGCATTTT
TRBJ1-2 | TRBV5-6 | TRBD1 | - | CASKDRGRYYGYTF | TGTGCCAGCAAAGACAGGGGGCGATACTATGGCTACACCTTC
TRBJ2-7 | TRBV5-6 | TRBD1 | once | CASSATGVRTYEQYF | TGTGCCAGCAGCGCTACAGGGGTAAGAACCTACGAGCAGTACTTC
TRBJ1-1 | TRBV28 | TRBD1 | - | CASLPGGTGGRNTEAFF | TGTGCCAGCCTCCCTGGTGGGACAGGGGGCCGGAACACTGAAGCTTTCTTT
TRBJ1-1 | TRBV2 | - | - | CASSAEAGVGSTEAFF | TGTGCCAGCAGTGCCGAAGCAGGGGTAGGGAGCACTGAAGCTTTCTTT
TRBJ2-7 | TRBV7-2 | - | - | CASSTGNEQYF | TGTGCCAGCAGCACAGGGAACGAGCAGTACTTC
TRBJ2-5 | TRBV3-1/TRBV3-2 | - | - | CASGISAETQYF | TGTGCCAGCGGGATTAGCGCCGAGACCCAGTACTTC
TRBJ2-5 | TRBV19 | TRBD2 | once | CASSTLRGDQETQYF | TGTGCCAGTAGTACCTTACGGGGGGACCAAGAGACCCAGTACTTC
TRBJ2-5 | TRBV27 | TRBD1 | - | CASSSRGQGAAGGPRETQYF | TGTGCCAGCAGTAGCCGGGGACAGGGGGCGGCGGGGGGGCCTCGCGAGACCCAGTACTTC
TRBJ2-3 | TRBV5-1 | - | - | CASSLGQSTDTQYF | TGCGCCAGCAGCTTAGGACAGAGCACAGATACGCAGTATTTT
TRBJ1-4 | TRBV30 | - | - | CAWSVGGDGEKLFF | TGTGCCTGGAGTGTAGGAGGGGACGGCGAAAAACTGTTTTTT
TRBJ2-7 | TRBV19 | TRBD2 | - | CASSIVGREGSVYSYEQYF | TGTGCCAGTAGTATAGTGGGCAGGGAGGGTAGCGTGTACTCCTACGAGCAGTACTTC
TRBJ2-3 | TRBV11-2 | - | - | CASSLVEDTDTQYF | TGTGCCAGCAGCTTGGTAGAGGACACAGATACGCAGTATTTT
TRBJ1-2 | TRBV5-4 | TRBD1 | once | CASSLKRQGEGYTF | TGTGCCAGCAGCTTGAAACGACAGGGTGAGGGCTACACCTTC
TRBJ2-1 | TRBV3-1/TRBV3-2 | TRBD1 | once | CASSQVSRGPFHGDEQFF | TGTGCCAGCAGCCAAGTATCCAGGGGGCCTTTTCACGGGGATGAGCAGTTCTTC
TRBJ1-2 | TRBV3-1/TRBV3-2 | - | - | CASSQKGGRNGYTF | TGTGCCAGCAGCCAAAAGGGAGGGAGAAATGGCTACACCTTC
TRBJ1-2 | TRBV30 | TRBD1 | - | CAWSRDRYGYTF | TGTGCCTGGAGTCGGGACAGATATGGCTACACCTTC
TRBJ1-5 | TRBV29-1 | - | - | CSVIEGGFQPQHF | TGCAGCGTCATCGAAGGGGGATTTCAGCCCCAGCATTTT
TRBJ1-2 | TRBV7-8 | - | once | CASSANERDSINYGYTF | TGTGCCAGCAGCGCCAACGAGAGGGACTCCATCAACTATGGCTACACCTTC
TRBJ2-7 | TRBV4-2 | - | - | CASSQDLTGTFAYEQYF | TGTGCCAGCAGCCAAGACCTAACCGGGACATTTGCCTACGAGCAGTACTTC